A selection of T cell receptor beta chains follows, all from one sample in a study of blood T cell repertoires in COVID-19. TCRdb's table, derived via immunoSEQ multiplex PCR, lists solely in-frame clones and lacks some. Of around 480,000 clones listed, 70% to 90% are singletons. Sequencing was done on a sample of peripheral blood. The receptors come from a woman aged 45-59 years with COVID-19, enrolled during active disease. Each CDR3 is given with its conserved first and last residue. The order of the fields is J gene, clone size, V gene, D gene, CDR3 protein, CDR3 DNA. A D gene is named only where the DNA matches it firmly. Size values are once, few and many counts, or a class for expanded clones, and some rows have none.

TRBJ2-1 few TRBV28 TRBD2 CASSPRWAGLAGGTARNEQFF TGTGCCAGCAGTCCCAGGTGGGCGGGACTAGCGGGGGGCACCGCGAGGAATGAGCAGTTCTTC
TRBJ2-7 - TRBV19 TRBD1 CASSIVQGAAYEQYF TGTGCCAGTAGTATCGTACAGGGGGCAGCCTACGAGCAGTACTTC
TRBJ2-3 - TRBV5-1 TRBD1 CASSLEGTGKEWFPDTQYF TGCGCCAGCAGCTTGGAAGGGACAGGGAAAGAGTGGTTCCCAGATACGCAGTATTTT
TRBJ1-2 once TRBV7-9 - CASSLPRQGHGYTF TGTGCCAGCAGCTTACCGAGGCAGGGCCATGGCTACACCTTC
TRBJ1-2 - TRBV7-2 TRBD1 CASSSGQPYVGF TGTGCCAGCAGCTCGGGACAGCCGTATGTTGGCTTC
TRBJ2-3 - TRBV24-1 - CATSDSGGPGDTQYF TGTGCCACCAGTGATTCGGGGGGCCCCGGAGATACGCAGTATTTT
TRBJ1-2 - TRBV2 - CASSELPGNYGYTF TGTGCCAGCAGTGAACTGCCAGGGAACTATGGCTACACCTTC
TRBJ2-3 - TRBV24-1 - CATSGDIGGTDTQYF TGTGCCACCTCGGGAGATATAGGGGGCACAGATACGCAGTATTTT
TRBJ2-2 - TRBV2 - CASEGTPFTGELFF TGTGCCAGCGAGGGGACACCCTTCACCGGGGAGCTGTTTTTT
TRBJ2-2 - TRBV7-9 TRBD2 CASSPKAGEAGELFF TGTGCCAGCAGCCCAAAAGCGGGGGAGGCCGGGGAGCTGTTTTTT
TRBJ2-1 - TRBV24-1 TRBD1 CATSDSLQGLRNEQFF TGTGCCACCAGTGATTCGCTACAGGGGTTAAGGAATGAGCAGTTCTTC
TRBJ2-1 - TRBV5-6 - CASSLSFRASEQFF TGTGCCAGCAGCTTAAGTTTCAGGGCTTCTGAGCAGTTCTTC
TRBJ1-2 - TRBV5-6 TRBD1 CASSLQTGGYGYTF TGTGCCAGCAGCTTACAGACAGGGGGATATGGCTACACCTTC
TRBJ2-3 - TRBV15 - CATSRDNGRRITDTQYF TGTGCCACCAGCAGAGATAACGGGCGGAGGATCACAGATACGCAGTATTTT
TRBJ1-1 few TRBV6-5 TRBD1 CASWDRNTEAFF TGTGCCAGCTGGGACAGGAACACTGAAGCTTTCTTT
TRBJ2-1 - TRBV30 - CAWRWGGPSNEQFF TGTGCCTGGAGGTGGGGGGGGCCGAGCAATGAGCAGTTCTTC
TRBJ1-5 once TRBV30 - CAWSVKGGNQPQHF TGTGCCTGGAGTGTTAAGGGCGGGAATCAGCCCCAGCATTTT
TRBJ1-1 - TRBV30 - CAWSEQTNTEAFF TGTGCCTGGAGTGAACAGACAAACACTGAAGCTTTCTTT
TRBJ2-5 once TRBV14 - CASSQAGVQETQYF TGTGCCAGCAGCCAAGCTGGAGTCCAAGAGACCCAGTACTTC
TRBJ1-2 few TRBV19 TRBD1 CASSIGDRDGYTF TGTGCCAGTAGTATCGGGGACAGGGATGGCTACACCTTC
TRBJ2-1 - TRBV6-1 - CASSEVARSQYNEQFF TGTGCCAGCAGTGAGGTCGCGAGGAGCCAATACAATGAGCAGTTCTTC
TRBJ1-4 - TRBV24-1 - CASQGTTNEKLFF TGTGCCTCCCAGGGGACGACTAATGAAAAACTGTTTTTT
TRBJ2-7 once TRBV7-8 - CASSLDIGTPPPAQYF TGTGCCAGCAGCTTAGATATCGGGACACCACCCCCGGCACAGTACTTC
TRBJ2-7 - TRBV19 TRBD1 CASTQAGAGGYEQYF TGTGCCAGTACCCAAGCAGGGGCAGGGGGCTACGAGCAGTACTTC
TRBJ1-6 - TRBV15 - CATSRDRVRSPLHF TGTGCCACCAGCAGAGATCGGGTCCGATCACCCCTCCACTTT
TRBJ2-1 - TRBV13 - CASSFPSYNEQFF TGTGCCAGCAGCTTCCCTAGCTACAATGAGCAGTTCTTC
TRBJ1-2 - TRBV7-9 - CASSTDYYGYTF TGTGCCAGCAGTACAGATTACTATGGCTACACCTTC
TRBJ2-3 many TRBV9 TRBD2 CASSPGLASSTDTQYF TGTGCCAGCAGCCCGGGACTAGCCTCGTCCACAGATACGCAGTATTTT
TRBJ1-3 - TRBV7-9 TRBD1 CASSSFRGLKPGNTIYF TGTGCCAGCAGCTCTTTCAGGGGGCTAAAGCCCGGAAACACCATATATTTT
TRBJ1-6 - TRBV5-4 - CASSLGGEFYNSPLHF TGTGCCAGCAGCTTGGGGGGGGAATTCTATAATTCACCCCTCCACTTT
TRBJ1-5 few TRBV30 - CAWSITGYNQPQHF TGTGCCTGGTCCATTACAGGATACAATCAGCCCCAGCATTTT
TRBJ2-3 - TRBV5-4 - CASSAPRGTDTQYF TGTGCCAGCAGCGCCCCCCGAGGCACAGATACGCAGTATTTT
TRBJ1-1 - TRBV6-6 TRBD1 CASRPGTGGMNTEAFF TGTGCCAGCAGACCCGGGACAGGGGGCATGAACACTGAAGCTTTCTTT
TRBJ1-6 - TRBV2 TRBD1 CASSEIEGDRRAPLHF TGTGCCAGCAGTGAAATTGAGGGGGACAGAAGGGCACCCCTCCACTTT
TRBJ2-7 - TRBV6-5 TRBD2 CASSLAGAYEQYF TGTGCCAGCAGCCTAGCGGGGGCCTACGAGCAGTACTTC
TRBJ1-1 - TRBV6-1 - CASSETGNTEAFF TGTGCCAGCAGTGAAACGGGAAACACTGAAGCTTTCTTT
TRBJ1-2 - TRBV7-8 - CASSLSTGSYGYTF TGTGCCAGCAGCTTAAGTACAGGTTCCTATGGCTACACCTTC